The 12 T cell receptor beta chains below were found in one sample sequenced in a study of T cell repertoires in cytomegalovirus infection. A single record per CDR3 protein comes from TCRdb applying MiXCR to the reads. Here the sample spans approximately 630,000 distinct CDR3 sequences, 24% being singletons. The sequencing sample was made of CD8+ T cells from PBMCs. The origin of the receptors is a human donor in good health (CMV status not recorded). Some clones in this sample may be carry-over from other donors' samples.

V gene TRBV20-1 combines with J gene TRBJ2-1; 7 nucleotides align to TRBD2. The CDR3 loop spans 12 amino acids. With 8 bases clipped from V and 5 bases from J, the junction kept 6 bases outside the gene matches. Germline CDR1 and CDR2: DFQATT and SNEGSKA (reference sequence). CDR3 region: CSQRGVHNEQFF. CDR3 DNA sequence: TGCAGTCAGCGGGGAGTTCACAATGAGCAGTTCTTC.

This clonotype has a handful of counts. The V gene is TRBV29-1, the J gene TRBJ1-2, with a tentative D call TRBD1 (5 bases). Germline CDR1 SQVTM, CDR2 ANQGSEA. The V and J ends lost 4 bases and 8 bases respectively, with 8 bases between them. CDR3 length: 10 residues. This chain's CDR3 is CSVVRDGYTF. DNA of the CDR3: TGCAGCGTTGTTAGGGACGGCTACACCTTC.

In its sample, this clonotype was seen many times. The chain carries TRBV28 and TRBJ2-5; D possibly corresponds to TRBD1 (5 bases). The CDR3 totals 15 residues. CDR1 and CDR2 from the germline V gene are MDHEN and SYDVKM. Trimming removed 6 bases from V and 4 bases from J, with 18 bases in between. The CDR3 region is CASSLGATVTETQYF. In DNA, the CDR3 is TGTGCCAGCAGCCTAGGGGCCACAGTTACAGAGACCCAGTACTTC.

Many counts were recorded for this clonotype. V usage is TRBV7-6 and J usage is TRBJ1-2, with TRBD1 matching over 7 bases. Per the germline V gene, CDR1 is SGHVS and CDR2 is FNYEAQ. CDR3 size: 14 residues. V dropped 5 bases and J dropped 6; count of bases not matched to a gene: 9. Here the CDR3 DNA reads TGTGCCAGCAGCGCACGACAGGGAAGCGATGGCTACACCTTC. Residues: CASSARQGSDGYTF.

The J gene is TRBJ2-3, the V gene TRBV4-2; weak D call: TRBD1 (6 bases). The ends were cut back, 0 bases at V and 0 bases at J, with 7 bases in the middle. CDR3 length equals 15 residues. The V gene's germline CDR1 is LGHNA and CDR2 YNFKEQ. The CDR3 sequence: CASSQEDSSTDTQYF. In DNA form, the CDR3 reads TGTGCCAGCAGCCAAGAGGACAGTAGCACAGATACGCAGTATTTT.

This clonotype was detected only a few times. This chain joins TRBV6-2 or TRBV6-3 and TRBJ2-7; TRBD1 matches 7 bases. This CDR3 is 15 amino acids long. Per germline, CDR1 MNHEY and CDR2 SVGEGT. V gave up 0 bases and J gave up 5 bases; unmatched junction bases: 7. The CDR3 sequence is CASSYSGTANHEQYV. CDR3 DNA: TGTGCCAGCAGTTACTCCGGGACAGCTAATCACGAGCAGTACGTC.

This clonotype was detected a few times. V and J are TRBV7-9 and TRBJ2-5; 7 nucleotides agree with TRBD1. The CDR3 covers 18 residues. The junction had 19 bases not matched to a gene; V was cut back by 5 bases and J by 4 bases. Germline V gives CDR1 SEHNR, CDR2 FQNEAQ (reference sequence). CDR3 sequence reads: CASSPKPGQPDRGETQYF. Here the CDR3 DNA reads TGTGCCAGCAGCCCCAAACCGGGACAGCCGGACCGGGGAGAGACCCAGTACTTC.

This clonotype was detected ten times or more. This sequence joins TRBV7-6 and TRBJ2-7; 7 bases are a match to TRBD1. The germline V gene has CDR1 SGHVS and CDR2 FNYEAQ. After removal of 3 bases from V and 3 bases from J, the junction contained 5 bases not matched to a gene. This CDR3 has 14 residues. CDR3 DNA: TGTGCCAGCAGCTTCGGACAGGAGATCTACGAGCAGTACTTC. It codes for CASSFGQEIYEQYF.

The J gene is TRBJ2-7, the V gene TRBV10-2; 8 bases are shared with TRBD1. The CDR3 length is 15 residues. Per germline, CDR1 WSHSY and CDR2 SAAADI. V lost 10 bases and J lost 4; bases outside the gene matches: 15. CDR3: CAMSGTGVLKYEQYF. DNA for the CDR3: TGCGCCATGTCCGGGACAGGAGTCTTGAAATACGAGCAGTACTTC.

This chain links TRBV5-6 with TRBJ1-1; 8 bases line up with TRBD1. The CDR3 spans 15 residues. Looked up from germline, CDR1 is SGHDT and CDR2 is YYEEEE. The trim removed 0 bases at V and 4 bases at J, leaving 5 bases unmatched. This chain's CDR3 is CASSLGVRGLTEAFF. In DNA form, the CDR3 reads TGTGCCAGCAGCTTGGGGGTCAGGGGGCTCACTGAAGCTTTCTTT.

This clonotype was seen ten or more times. V usage is TRBV7-8 and J usage is TRBJ1-1; tentatively, D is TRBD1 (6 bases). With 5 bases removed from V and 2 bases from J, the gap between germline ends came to 12 bases. This CDR3 is 14 amino acids long. Germline CDR1 reads SGHVS; CDR2 reads FQNEAQ. Written as DNA, the CDR3 is TGTGCCAGCAGCGTCGAGGGGGTCAACACTGAAGCTTTCTTT. Translation: CASSVEGVNTEAFF.

J is TRBJ2-1 and V is TRBV20-1, with TRBD2 matching 9 bases. V lost 3 bases to trimming and J lost 4 bases; unmatched junction nucleotides: 13. This CDR3 comprises 17 residues. Germline assignment: CDR1 DFQATT and CDR2 SNEGSKA (reference sequence). The CDR3 DNA sequence: TGCAGTGCTAGGGAAGCGGGGGGCGCAAAGGATTACAATGAGCAGTTCTTC. It translates to CSAREAGGAKDYNEQFF.